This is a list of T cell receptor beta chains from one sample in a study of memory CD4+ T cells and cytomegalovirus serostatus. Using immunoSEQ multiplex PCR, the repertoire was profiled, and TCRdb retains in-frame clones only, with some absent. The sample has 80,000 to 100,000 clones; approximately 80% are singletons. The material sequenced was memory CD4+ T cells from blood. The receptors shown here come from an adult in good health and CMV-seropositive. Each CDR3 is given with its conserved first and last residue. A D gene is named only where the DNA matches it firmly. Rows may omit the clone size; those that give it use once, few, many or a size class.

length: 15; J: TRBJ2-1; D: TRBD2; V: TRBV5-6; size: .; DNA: TGTGCCAGCAGCCACGAGGGACTAGCGCGGAATGAGCAGTTCTTC; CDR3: CASSHEGLARNEQFF
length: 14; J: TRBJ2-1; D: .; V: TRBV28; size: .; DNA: TGTGCCAGCAGTTTCGGGGCCTCCTACAATGAGCAGTTCTTC; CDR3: CASSFGASYNEQFF
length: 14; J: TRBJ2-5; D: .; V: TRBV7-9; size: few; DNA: TGTGCCAGCAGCTCAAGGGGGGGGCTGGAGACCCAGTACTTC; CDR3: CASSSRGGLETQYF
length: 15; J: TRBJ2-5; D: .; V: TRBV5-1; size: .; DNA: TGCGCCAGCAGCCTCTCACCTGGCTCTCGGGAGACCCAGTACTTC; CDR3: CASSLSPGSRETQYF
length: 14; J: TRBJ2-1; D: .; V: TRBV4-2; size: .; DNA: TGTGCCAGCAGCCAAGGGGATATCTACAATGAGCAGTTCTTC; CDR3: CASSQGDIYNEQFF
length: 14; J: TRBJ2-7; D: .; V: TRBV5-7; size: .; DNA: TGTGCCATAGAGGGGGGGAGGTCCCCCTACGAGCAGTACTTC; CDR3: CAIEGGRSPYEQYF
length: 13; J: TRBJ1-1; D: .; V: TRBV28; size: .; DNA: TGTGCCAGCAGTTTGAGAGGGTTCGCTGAAGCTTTCTTT; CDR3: CASSLRGFAEAFF
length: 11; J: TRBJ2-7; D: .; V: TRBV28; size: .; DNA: TGTGCCAGCCGGGACGGGTACGAGCAGTACTTC; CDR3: CASRDGYEQYF
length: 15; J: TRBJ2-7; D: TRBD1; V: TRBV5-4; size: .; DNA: TGTGCCAGCAGCTTGGCCAAAACAGGGGGAAACGAGCAGTACTTC; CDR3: CASSLAKTGGNEQYF
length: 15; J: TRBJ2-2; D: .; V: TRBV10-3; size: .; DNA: TGTGCCATCAGTGAGTCGGTGGCGAACACCGGGGAGCTGTTTTTT; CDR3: CAISESVANTGELFF
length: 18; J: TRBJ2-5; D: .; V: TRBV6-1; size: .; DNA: TGTGCCAGCAGTGAATATAAGGGGTGGAGGGGCGGCGTGGAGACCCAGTACTTC; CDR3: CASSEYKGWRGGVETQYF
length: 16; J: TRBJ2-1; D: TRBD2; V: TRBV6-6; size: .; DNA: TGTGCCAGCAGTTACCCGACTAGCGGGAGGTACAATGAGCAGTTCTTC; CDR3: CASSYPTSGRYNEQFF
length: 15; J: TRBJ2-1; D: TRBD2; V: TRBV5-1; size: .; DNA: TGCGCCAGCAGCAGCGGGACTAGCGGGAGCAATGAGCAGTTCTTC; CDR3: CASSSGTSGSNEQFF
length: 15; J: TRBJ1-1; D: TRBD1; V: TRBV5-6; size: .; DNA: TGTGCCAGCAGCCTGAAACCTGACAGGGGTACTGAAGCTTTCTTT; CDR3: CASSLKPDRGTEAFF
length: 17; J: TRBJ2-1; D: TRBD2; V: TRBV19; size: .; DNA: TGTGCCAGTAGTATAGGGCATAGCGGGAGTTTTTACAATGAGCAGTTCTTC; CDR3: CASSIGHSGSFYNEQFF
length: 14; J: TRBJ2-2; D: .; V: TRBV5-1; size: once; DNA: TGCGCCAGCAGCTTCCGGCCTGACACCGGGGAGCTGTTTTTT; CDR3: CASSFRPDTGELFF
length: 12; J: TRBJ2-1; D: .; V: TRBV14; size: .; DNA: TGTGCCAGCAGCTCCCAATACAATGAGCAGTTCTTC; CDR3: CASSSQYNEQFF
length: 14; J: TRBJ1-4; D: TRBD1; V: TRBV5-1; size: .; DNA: TGCGCCAGCAACGAAGGACAGGGGAGTGAAAAACTGTTTTTT; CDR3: CASNEGQGSEKLFF
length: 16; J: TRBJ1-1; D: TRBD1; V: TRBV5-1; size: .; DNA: TGCGCCAGCAGCTTGTTGTCAGGGGGCTCGTCCACTGAAGCTTTCTTT; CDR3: CASSLLSGGSSTEAFF
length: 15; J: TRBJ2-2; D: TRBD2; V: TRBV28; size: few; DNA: TGTGCCAGCACCCATGGGGGAGGGCGGACCGGGGAGCTGTTTTTT; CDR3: CASTHGGGRTGELFF
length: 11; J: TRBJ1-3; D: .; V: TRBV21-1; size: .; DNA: TGTGCCAGCAGCAGGGGGCCTCCTGTATATTTT; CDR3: CASSRGPPVYF
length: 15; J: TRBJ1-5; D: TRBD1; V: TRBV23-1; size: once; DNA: TGCGCCAGCAGTCGACCGGGACAGAGCAATCAGCCCCAGCATTTT; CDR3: CASSRPGQSNQPQHF
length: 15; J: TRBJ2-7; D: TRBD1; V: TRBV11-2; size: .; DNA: TGTGCCAGCAGCCTAAGGGACAGGGGGTTATACGAGCAGTACTTC; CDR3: CASSLRDRGLYEQYF
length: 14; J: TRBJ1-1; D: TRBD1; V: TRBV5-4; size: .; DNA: TGTGCCAGCAGCTTGGACAGGGGCGTCACTGAAGCTTTCTTT; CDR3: CASSLDRGVTEAFF
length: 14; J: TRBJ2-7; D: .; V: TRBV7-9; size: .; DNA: TGTGCCAGCAGCTCGACTCAGGGGTTTTACGAGCAGTACTTC; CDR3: CASSSTQGFYEQYF
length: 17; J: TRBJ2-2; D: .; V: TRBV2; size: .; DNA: TGTGCCAGCAGCCGCCGGGACGGCTCTACGAACACCGGGGAGCTGTTTTTT; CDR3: CASSRRDGSTNTGELFF
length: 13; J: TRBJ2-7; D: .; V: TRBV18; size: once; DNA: TGTGCCAGCTCATCCCAGGGGAGCTACGAGCAGTACTTC; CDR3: CASSSQGSYEQYF
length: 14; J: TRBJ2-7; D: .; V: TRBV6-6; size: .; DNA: TGTGCCAGCACTCAGGACAACGGTCCCTACGAGCAGTACTTC; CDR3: CASTQDNGPYEQYF
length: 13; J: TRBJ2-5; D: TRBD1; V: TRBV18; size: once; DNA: TGTGCCAGCTCACCGGGACAGCAAGAGACCCAGTACTTC; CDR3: CASSPGQQETQYF
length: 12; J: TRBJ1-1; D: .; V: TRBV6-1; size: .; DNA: TGTGCCAGCAGGATGGGGAACACTGAAGCTTTCTTT; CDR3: CASRMGNTEAFF
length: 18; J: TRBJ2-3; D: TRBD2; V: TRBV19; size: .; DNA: TGTGCCAGTAGTATAGATCACGGGAGGGCCAACCCCACAGATACGCAGTATTTT; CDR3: CASSIDHGRANPTDTQYF
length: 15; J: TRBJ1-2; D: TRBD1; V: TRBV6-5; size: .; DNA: TGTGCCACCACCCCTAAAAGTGTGGACAGGGTCGGCTACACCTTC; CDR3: CATTPKSVDRVGYTF
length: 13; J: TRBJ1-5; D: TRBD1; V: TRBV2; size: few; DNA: TGTGCCAGCATGAGGGACAGTGGGCAGCCCCAGCATTTT; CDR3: CASMRDSGQPQHF
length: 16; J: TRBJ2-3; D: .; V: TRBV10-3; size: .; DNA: TGTGCCATCAGTGAGTCGGGAGGGGGCCGAACAGATACGCAGTATTTT; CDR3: CAISESGGGRTDTQYF
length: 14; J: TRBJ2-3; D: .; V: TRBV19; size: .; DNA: TGTGCCAGTTCCAGGGTAGTGGGGACAGATACGCAGTATTTT; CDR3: CASSRVVGTDTQYF
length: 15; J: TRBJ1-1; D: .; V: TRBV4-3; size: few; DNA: TGCGCCAGCAGCCAAGAAAAATGGGAGGGGTTCTCAGCTTTCTTT; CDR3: CASSQEKWEGFSAFF
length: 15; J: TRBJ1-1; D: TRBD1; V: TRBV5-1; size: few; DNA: TGCGCCAGCAGCTTGGAAGGGGGACAGTACACTGAAGCTTTCTTT; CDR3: CASSLEGGQYTEAFF
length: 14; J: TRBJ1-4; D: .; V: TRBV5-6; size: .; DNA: TGTGCCAGCAGCTTGGGAGGTTTTACTGAAAAACTGTTTTTT; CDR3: CASSLGGFTEKLFF
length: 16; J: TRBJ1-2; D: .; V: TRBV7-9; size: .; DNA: TGTGCCAGCAGCTCCTTTGCCGCGGGGGCCGTCTATGGCTACACCTTC; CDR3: CASSSFAAGAVYGYTF
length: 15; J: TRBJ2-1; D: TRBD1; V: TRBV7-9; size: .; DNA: TGTGCCAGCACCAGGGGACAGGGGTCCTACAATGAGCAGTTCTTC; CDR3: CASTRGQGSYNEQFF
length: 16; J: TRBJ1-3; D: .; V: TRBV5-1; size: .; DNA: TGCGCCAGCAGCTCACAGGCTTCTGACTCTGGAAACACCATATATTTT; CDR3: CASSSQASDSGNTIYF
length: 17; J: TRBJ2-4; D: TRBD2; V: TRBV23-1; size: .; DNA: TGCGCCAGCAGCCCTGGGGAGCGGGAGGGCGCCAAAAACATTCAGTACTTC; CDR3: CASSPGEREGAKNIQYF
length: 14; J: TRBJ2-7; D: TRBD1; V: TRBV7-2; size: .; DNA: TGTGCCAGCAGCCGCCACGGACAGGATACGTCGCAGTACTTC; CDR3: CASSRHGQDTSQYF
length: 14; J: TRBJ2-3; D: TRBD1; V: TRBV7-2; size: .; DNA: TGTGCCAGCCGCAGGGACAGAGGTGCAGATACGCAGTATTTT; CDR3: CASRRDRGADTQYF
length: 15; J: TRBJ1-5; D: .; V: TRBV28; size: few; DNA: TGTGCCAGCAAAAAGAAGGTCGGATCAGCGCAGCCCCAGCATTTT; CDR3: CASKKKVGSAQPQHF
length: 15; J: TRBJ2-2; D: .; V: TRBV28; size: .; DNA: TGTGCCAGCAGTTTCCCCCGCGGGAACACCGGGGAGCTGTTTTTT; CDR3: CASSFPRGNTGELFF
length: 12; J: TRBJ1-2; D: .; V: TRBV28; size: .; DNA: TGTGCCAGCAGTTTATGGGGCTATGGCTACACCTTC; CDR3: CASSLWGYGYTF
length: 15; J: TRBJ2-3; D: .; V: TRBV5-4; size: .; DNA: TGTGCCAGCAGCTACCTGGGGGGAGATGCTAATACGCAGTATTTT; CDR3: CASSYLGGDANTQYF
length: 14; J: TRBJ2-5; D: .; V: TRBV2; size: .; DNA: TGTGCCAGCAGTACCCTCAAGCCCTCGGAGACCCAGTACTTC; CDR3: CASSTLKPSETQYF
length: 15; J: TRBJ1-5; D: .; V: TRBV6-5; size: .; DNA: TGTGCCAGCAGTTACTCAGGGGTGGGCAATCAGCCCCAGCATTTT; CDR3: CASSYSGVGNQPQHF
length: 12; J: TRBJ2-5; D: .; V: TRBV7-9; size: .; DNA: TGTGCCAGCAGCTTAGTAGTGTCTAGTCACCACTTC; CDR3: CASSLVVSSHHF
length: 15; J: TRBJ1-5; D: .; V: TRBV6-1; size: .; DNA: TGTGCCAGCAGTACTACAGGGTTTAGCAATCAGCCCCAGCATTTT; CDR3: CASSTTGFSNQPQHF